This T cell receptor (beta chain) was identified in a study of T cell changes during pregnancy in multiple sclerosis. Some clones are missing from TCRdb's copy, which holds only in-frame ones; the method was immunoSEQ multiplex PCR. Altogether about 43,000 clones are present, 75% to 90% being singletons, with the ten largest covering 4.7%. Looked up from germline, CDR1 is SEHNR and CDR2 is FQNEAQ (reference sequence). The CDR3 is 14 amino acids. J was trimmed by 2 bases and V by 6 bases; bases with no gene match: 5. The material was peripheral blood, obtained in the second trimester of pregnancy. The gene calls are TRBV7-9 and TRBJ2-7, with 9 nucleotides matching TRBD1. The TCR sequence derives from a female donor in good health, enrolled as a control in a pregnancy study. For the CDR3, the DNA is TGTGCCAGCAGGGGACAGGGAGACCCCTACGAGCAGTACTTC. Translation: CASRGQGDPYEQYF.